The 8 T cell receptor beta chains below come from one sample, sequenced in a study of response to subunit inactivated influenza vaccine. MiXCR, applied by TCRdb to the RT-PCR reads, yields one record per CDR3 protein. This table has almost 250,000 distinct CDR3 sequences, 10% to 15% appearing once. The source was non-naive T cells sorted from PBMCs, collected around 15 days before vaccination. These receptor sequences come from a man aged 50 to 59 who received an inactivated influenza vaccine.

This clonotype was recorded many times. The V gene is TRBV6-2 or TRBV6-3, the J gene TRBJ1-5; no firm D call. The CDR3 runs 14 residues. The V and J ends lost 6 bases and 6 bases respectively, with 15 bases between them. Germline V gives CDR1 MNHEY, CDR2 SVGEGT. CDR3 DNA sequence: TGTGCCAGCAGCCGTGGGCCTGAAGGTCAGCCCCAGCATTTT. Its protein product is CASSRGPEGQPQHF.

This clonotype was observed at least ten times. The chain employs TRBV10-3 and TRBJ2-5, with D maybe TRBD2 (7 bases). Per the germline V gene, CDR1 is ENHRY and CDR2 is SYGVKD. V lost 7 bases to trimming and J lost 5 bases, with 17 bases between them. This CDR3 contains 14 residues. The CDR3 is CAIKGGDTGETQYF. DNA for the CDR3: TGTGCCATCAAAGGGGGGGATACCGGGGAGACCCAGTACTTC.

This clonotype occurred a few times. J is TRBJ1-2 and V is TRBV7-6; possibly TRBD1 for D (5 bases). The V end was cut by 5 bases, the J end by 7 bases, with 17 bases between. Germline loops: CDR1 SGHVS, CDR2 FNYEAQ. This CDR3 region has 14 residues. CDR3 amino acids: CASSLGDPGRGYTF. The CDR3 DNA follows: TGTGCCAGCAGCCTAGGGGACCCAGGTCGTGGCTACACCTTC.

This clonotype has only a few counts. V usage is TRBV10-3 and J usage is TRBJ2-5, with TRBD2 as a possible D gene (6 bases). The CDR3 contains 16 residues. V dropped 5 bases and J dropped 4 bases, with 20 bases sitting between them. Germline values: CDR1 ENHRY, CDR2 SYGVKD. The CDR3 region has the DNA TGTGCCATCAGTCAAGCCGGGACTGGCGGGGTAGAGACCCAGTACTTC. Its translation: CAISQAGTGGVETQYF.

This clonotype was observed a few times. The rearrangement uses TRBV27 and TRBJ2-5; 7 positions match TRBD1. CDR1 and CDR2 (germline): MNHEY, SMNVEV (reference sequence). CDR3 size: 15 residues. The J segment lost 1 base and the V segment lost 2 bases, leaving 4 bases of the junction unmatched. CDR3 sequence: CASSLGTEFQETQYF. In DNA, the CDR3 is TGTGCCAGCAGTTTAGGGACAGAGTTCCAAGAGACCCAGTACTTC.

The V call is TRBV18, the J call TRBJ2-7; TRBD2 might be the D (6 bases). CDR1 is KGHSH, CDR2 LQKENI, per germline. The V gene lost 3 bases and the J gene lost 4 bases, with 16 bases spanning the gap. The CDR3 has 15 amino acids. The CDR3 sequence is CASSPPGLGTYEQYF. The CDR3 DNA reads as TGTGCCAGCTCACCGCCGGGACTCGGCACATACGAGCAGTACTTC.

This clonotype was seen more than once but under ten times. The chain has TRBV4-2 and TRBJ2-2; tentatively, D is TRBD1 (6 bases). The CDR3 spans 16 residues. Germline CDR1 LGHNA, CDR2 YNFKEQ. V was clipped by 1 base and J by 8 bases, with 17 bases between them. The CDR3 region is CASSQVGAGMMGELFF. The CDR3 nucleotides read TGTGCCAGCAGCCAAGTGGGGGCAGGGATGATGGGGGAGCTGTTTTTT.

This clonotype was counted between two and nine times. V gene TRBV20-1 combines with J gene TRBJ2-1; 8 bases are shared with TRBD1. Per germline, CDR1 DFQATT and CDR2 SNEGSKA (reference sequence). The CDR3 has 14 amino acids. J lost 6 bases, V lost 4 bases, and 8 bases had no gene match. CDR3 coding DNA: TGCAGTGCTACGGACAGGGATAAGAGCAATGAGCAGTTCTTC. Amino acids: CSATDRDKSNEQFF.